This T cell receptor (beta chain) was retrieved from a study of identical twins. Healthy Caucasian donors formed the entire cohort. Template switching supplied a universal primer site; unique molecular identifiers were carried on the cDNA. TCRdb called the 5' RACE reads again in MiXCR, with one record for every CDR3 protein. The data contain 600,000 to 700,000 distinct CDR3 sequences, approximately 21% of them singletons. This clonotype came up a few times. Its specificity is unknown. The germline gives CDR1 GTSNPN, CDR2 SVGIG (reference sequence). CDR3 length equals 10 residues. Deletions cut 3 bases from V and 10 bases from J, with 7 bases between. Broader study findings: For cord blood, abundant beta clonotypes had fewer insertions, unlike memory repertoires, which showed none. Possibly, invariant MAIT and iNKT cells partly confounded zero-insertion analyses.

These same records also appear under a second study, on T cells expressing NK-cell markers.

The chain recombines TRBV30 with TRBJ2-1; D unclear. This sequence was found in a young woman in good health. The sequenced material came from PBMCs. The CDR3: CAWSSREQFF. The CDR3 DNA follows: TGTGCCTGGAGCTCAAGGGAGCAGTTCTTC.